Detailed here is one T cell receptor (beta chain). The record originates from a study of blood T cell repertoires in COVID-19. Study-wide context: Samples came from the United States, Italy and Spain, spanning acute and convalescent COVID-19. Nucleic acid was either cDNA or gDNA, and it came from T cells, B-cell-depleted T cells, or PBMCs.

V lost 4 bases and J lost 3; bases outside the gene matches: 8. Germline values: CDR1 SGHRS, CDR2 YFSETQ. The CDR3 extends over 15 amino acids. Original handling: Amplification from reference gene primers served as the basis for estimated nucleated cell counts. Clones were read by immunoSEQ multiplex PCR, and TCRdb kept only the in-frame ones, dropping some. Clone size and the V and J calls come from that table; the DNA yielded D and trimming. The sample holds about 150,000 clones, 65% to 85% seen once. The gene calls are TRBV5-1 and TRBJ2-3, with 7 bases fitting TRBD1. This TCR was recovered from a man aged 55 to 70 with active or convalescent COVID-19. The sequencing input was peripheral blood. Written as DNA, the CDR3 is TGCGCCAGCAGCAATTTCGGACAGGTGACAGATACGCAGTATTTT. Translation gives CASSNFGQVTDTQYF.